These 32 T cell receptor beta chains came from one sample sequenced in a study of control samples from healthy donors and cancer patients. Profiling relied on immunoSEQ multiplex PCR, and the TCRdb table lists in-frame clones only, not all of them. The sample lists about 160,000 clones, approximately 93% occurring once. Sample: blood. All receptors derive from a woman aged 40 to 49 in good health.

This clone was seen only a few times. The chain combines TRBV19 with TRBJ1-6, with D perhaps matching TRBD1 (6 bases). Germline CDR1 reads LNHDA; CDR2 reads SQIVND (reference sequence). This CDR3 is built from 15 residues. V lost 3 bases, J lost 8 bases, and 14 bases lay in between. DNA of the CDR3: TGTGCCAGTAGTATCGAGGGCAGGGGTGATTCACCCCTCCACTTT. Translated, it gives CASSIEGRGDSPLHF.

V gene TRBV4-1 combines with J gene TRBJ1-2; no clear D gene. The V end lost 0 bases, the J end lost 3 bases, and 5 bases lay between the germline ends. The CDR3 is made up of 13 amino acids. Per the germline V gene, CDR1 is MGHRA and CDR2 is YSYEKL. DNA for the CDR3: TGCGCCAGCAGCCAAGAAATCTACTATGGCTACACCTTC. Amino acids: CASSQEIYYGYTF.

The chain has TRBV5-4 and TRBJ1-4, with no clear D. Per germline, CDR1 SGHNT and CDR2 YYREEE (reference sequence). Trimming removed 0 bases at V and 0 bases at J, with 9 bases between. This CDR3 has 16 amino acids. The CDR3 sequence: CASSLVADATNEKLFF. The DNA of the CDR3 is TGTGCCAGCAGCTTGGTCGCCGATGCAACTAATGAAAAACTGTTTTTT.

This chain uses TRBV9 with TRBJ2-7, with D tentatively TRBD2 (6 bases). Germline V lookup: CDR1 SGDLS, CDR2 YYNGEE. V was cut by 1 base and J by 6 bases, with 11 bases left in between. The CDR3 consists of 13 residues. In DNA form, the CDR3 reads TGTGCCAGCAGCGTACAGGGAGGCCCCGAGCAGTACTTC. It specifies CASSVQGGPEQYF.

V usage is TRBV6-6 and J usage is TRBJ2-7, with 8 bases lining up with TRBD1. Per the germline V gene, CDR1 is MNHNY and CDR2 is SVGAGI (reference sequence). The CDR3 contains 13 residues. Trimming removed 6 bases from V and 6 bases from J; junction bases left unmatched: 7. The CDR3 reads CASSGHRGAEQYF. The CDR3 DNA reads TGTGCCAGCAGCGGTCACAGGGGGGCCGAGCAGTACTTC.

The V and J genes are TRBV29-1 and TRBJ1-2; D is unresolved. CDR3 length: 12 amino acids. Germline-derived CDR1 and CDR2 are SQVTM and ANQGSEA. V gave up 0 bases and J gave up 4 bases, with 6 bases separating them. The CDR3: CSVEDHSYGYTF. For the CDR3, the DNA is TGCAGCGTTGAAGATCATAGCTATGGCTACACCTTC. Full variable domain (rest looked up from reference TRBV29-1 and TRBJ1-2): SAVISQKPSRDICQRGTSLTIQCQVDSQVTMMFWYRQQPGQSLTLIATANQGSEATYESGFVIDKFPISRPNLTFSTLTVSNMSPEDSSIYLCSVEDHSYGYTFGSGTRLTVV.

CDR3 residues: CASSIGGLSGNTIYF. In DNA, the CDR3 is TGTGCCAGTAGTATTGGGGGGCTCTCTGGAAACACCATATATTTT. The chain couples TRBV19 to TRBJ1-3, with a tentative D call TRBD1 (6 bases). The CDR3 has 15 amino acids. The V and J ends lost 3 bases and 0 bases respectively, with 9 bases between them. The germline V gene encodes CDR1 LNHDA and CDR2 SQIVND (reference sequence).

The CDR3: CASSEGYPDTQYF. In nucleotides, the CDR3 is TGTGCCAGCAGTGAGGGCTATCCAGATACGCAGTATTTT. J is TRBJ2-3 and V is TRBV6-4; D is undetermined. Germline assignment: CDR1 MRHNA and CDR2 SNTAGT. The CDR3 is 13 amino acids. V was cut by 3 bases and J by 4 bases, with 8 bases left in between.

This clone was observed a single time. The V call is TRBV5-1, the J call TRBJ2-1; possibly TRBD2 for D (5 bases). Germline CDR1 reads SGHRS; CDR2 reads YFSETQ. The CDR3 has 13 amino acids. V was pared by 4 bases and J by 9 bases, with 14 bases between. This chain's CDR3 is CASSGSGGGEQFF. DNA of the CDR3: TGCGCCAGCAGCGGATCTGGAGGAGGTGAGCAGTTCTTC.

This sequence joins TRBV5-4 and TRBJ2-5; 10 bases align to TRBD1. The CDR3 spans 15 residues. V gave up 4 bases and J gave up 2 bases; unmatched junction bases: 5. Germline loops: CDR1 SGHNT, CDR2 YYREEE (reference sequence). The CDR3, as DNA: TGTGCCAGCAGCGCGGACAGGGGGGTACAAGAGACCCAGTACTTC. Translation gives CASSADRGVQETQYF. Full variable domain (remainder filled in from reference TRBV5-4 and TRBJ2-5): ETGVTQSPTHLIKTRGQQVTLRCSSQSGHNTVSWYQQALGQGPQFIFQYYREEENGRGNFPPRFSGLQFPNYSSELNVNALELDDSALYLCASSADRGVQETQYFGPGTRLLVL.

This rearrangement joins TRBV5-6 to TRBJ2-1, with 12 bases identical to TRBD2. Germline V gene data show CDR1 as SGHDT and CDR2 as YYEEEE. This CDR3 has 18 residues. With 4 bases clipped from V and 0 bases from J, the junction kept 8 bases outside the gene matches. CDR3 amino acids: CASSPGLAGWSSYNEQFF. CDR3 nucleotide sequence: TGTGCCAGCAGCCCAGGACTAGCGGGATGGAGCTCCTACAATGAGCAGTTCTTC.

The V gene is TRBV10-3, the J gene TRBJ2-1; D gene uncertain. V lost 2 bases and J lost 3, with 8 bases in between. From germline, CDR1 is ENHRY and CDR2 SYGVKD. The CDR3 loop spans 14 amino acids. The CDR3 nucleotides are TGTGCCATCAGTGAGGACCCTCGCTACAATGAGCAGTTCTTC. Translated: CAISEDPRYNEQFF.

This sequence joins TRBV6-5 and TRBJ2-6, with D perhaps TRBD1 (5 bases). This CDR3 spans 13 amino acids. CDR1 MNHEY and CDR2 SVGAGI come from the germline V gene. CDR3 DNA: TGTGCAATGGGGCTGTCTGGGGCCAACGTCCTGACTTTC. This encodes CAMGLSGANVLTF.

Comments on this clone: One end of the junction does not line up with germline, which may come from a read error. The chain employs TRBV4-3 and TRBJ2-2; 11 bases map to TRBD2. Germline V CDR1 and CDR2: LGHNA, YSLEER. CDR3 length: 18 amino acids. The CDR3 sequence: CPSSQDLAGGLLAGELFF. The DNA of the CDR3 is TGCCCCAGCAGCCAAGATTTAGCGGGGGGGCTGTTGGCCGGGGAGCTGTTTTTT.

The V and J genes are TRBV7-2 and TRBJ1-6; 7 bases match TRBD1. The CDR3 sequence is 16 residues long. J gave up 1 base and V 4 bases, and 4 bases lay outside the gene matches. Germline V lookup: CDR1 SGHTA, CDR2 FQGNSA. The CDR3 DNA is TGTGCCAGCAGCTCTCCGACAGGGTCCTATAATTCACCCCTCCACTTT. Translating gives CASSSPTGSYNSPLHF.

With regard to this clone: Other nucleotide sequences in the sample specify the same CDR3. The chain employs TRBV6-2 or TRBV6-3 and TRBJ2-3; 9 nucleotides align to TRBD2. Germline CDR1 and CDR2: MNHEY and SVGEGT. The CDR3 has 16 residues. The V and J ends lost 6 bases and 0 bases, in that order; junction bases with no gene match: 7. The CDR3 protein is CASSLGLAGSTDTQYF. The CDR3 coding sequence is TGTGCCAGCAGCCTGGGGCTAGCGGGGAGCACAGATACGCAGTATTTT.

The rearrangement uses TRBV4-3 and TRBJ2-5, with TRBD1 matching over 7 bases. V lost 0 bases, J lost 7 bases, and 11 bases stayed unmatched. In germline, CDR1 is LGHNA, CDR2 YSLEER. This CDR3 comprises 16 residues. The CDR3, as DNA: TGCGCCAGCAGCCAAGATTCGAGGGGGCGGAGTGGGACCCAGTACTTC. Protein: CASSQDSRGRSGTQYF.

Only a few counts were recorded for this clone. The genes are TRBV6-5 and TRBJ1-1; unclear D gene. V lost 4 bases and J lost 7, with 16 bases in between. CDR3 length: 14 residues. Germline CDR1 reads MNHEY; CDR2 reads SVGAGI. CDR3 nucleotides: TGTGCCAGCAGTTCGGTTGACCGACCGGGTGAAGCTTTCTTT. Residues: CASSSVDRPGEAFF.

The CDR3 region has the DNA TGTGCCAGCAGCGTGGTAGCTAACACCGGGGAGCTGTTTTTT. Residues: CASSVVANTGELFF. This rearrangement joins TRBV9 to TRBJ2-2, with D unclear. Germline CDR1 is SGDLS and CDR2 is YYNGEE. The CDR3 is 14 amino acids. The V end was cut by 2 bases, the J end by 2 bases, with 7 bases between.

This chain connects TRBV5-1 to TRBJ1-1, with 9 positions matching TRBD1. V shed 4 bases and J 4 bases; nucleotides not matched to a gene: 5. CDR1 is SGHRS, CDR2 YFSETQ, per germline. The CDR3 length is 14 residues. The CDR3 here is CASSPLDRGTEAFF. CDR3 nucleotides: TGCGCCAGCAGCCCCCTGGACAGGGGCACTGAAGCTTTCTTT.

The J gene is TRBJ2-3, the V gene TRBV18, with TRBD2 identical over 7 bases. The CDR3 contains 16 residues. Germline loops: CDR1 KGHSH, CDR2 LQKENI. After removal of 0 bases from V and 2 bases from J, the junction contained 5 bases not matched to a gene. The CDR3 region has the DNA TGTGCCAGCTCACCACCTGGGCTAGCGGACACAGATACGCAGTATTTT. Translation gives CASSPPGLADTDTQYF.

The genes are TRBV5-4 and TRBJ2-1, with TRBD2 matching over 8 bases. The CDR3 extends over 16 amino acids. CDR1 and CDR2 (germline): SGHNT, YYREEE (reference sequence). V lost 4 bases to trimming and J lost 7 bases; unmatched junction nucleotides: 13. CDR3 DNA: TGTGCCAGCAGCCCCGCAGCGGGGGCCGGGGGGAATGAGCAGTTCTTC. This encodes CASSPAAGAGGNEQFF.

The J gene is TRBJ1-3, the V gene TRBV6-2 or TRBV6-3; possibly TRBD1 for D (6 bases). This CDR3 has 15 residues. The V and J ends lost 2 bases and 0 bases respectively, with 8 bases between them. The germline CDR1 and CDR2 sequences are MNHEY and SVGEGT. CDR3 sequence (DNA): TGTGCCAGCAGTTACATGGACAGCTCTGGAAACACCATATATTTT. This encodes CASSYMDSSGNTIYF.

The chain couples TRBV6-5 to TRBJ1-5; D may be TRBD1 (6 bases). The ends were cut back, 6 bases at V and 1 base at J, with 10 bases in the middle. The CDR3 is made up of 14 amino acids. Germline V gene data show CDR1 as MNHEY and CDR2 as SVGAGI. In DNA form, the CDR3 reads TGTGCCAGCAGACCCGGGACAAGCAATCAGCCCCAGCATTTT. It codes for CASRPGTSNQPQHF.

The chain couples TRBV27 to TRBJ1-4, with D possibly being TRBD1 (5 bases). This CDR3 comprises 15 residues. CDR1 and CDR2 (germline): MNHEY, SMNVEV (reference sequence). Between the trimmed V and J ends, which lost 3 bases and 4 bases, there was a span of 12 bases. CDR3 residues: CASSFWGLGNEKLFF. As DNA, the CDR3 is TGTGCCAGCAGTTTTTGGGGGTTAGGTAATGAAAAACTGTTTTTT. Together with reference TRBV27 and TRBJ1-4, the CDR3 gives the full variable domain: EAQVTQNPRYLITVTGKKLTVTCSQNMNHEYMSWYRQDPGLGLRQIYYSMNVEVTDKGDVPEGYKVSRKEKRNFPLILESPSPNQTSLYFCASSFWGLGNEKLFFGSGTQLSVL.

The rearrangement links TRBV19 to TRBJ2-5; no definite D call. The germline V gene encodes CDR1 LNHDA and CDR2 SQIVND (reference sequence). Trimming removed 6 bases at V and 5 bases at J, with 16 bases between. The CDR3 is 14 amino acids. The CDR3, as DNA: TGTGCCAGTAGGCCTATTGGGGTAGTCGAGACCCAGTACTTC. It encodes CASRPIGVVETQYF.

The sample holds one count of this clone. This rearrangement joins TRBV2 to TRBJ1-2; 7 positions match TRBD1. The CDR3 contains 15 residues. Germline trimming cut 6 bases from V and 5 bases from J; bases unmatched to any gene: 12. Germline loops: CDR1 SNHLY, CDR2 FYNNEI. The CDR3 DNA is TGTGCCAGCAGCCTAGGGCAGGGGGTACGGTATGGCTACACCTTC. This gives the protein CASSLGQGVRYGYTF. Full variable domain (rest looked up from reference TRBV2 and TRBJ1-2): EPEVTQTPSHQVTQMGQEVILRCVPISNHLYFYWYRQILGQKVEFLVSFYNNEISEKSEIFDDQFSVERPDGSNFTLKIRSTKLEDSAMYFCASSLGQGVRYGYTFGSGTRLTVV.

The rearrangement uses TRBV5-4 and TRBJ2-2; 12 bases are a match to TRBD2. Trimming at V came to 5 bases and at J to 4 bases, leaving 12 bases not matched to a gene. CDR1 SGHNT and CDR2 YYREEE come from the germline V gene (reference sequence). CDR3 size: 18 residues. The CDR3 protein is CASSYILAGGPRTGELFF. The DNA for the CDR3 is TGTGCCAGCAGTTATATCCTAGCGGGAGGGCCGCGCACCGGGGAGCTGTTTTTT.

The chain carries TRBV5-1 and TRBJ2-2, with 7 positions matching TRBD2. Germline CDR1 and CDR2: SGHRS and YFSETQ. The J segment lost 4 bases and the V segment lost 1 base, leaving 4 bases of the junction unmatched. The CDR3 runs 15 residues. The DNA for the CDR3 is TGCGCCAGCAGCTTGAGGGAGGGCCGCACCGGGGAGCTGTTTTTT. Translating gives CASSLREGRTGELFF.

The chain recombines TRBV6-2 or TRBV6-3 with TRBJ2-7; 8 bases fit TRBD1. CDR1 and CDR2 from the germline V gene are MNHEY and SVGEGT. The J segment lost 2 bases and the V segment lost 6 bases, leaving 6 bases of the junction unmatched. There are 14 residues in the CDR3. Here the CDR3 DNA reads TGTGCCAGCAGCCTTGACAGGGGCCCCTACGAGCAGTACTTC. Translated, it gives CASSLDRGPYEQYF.

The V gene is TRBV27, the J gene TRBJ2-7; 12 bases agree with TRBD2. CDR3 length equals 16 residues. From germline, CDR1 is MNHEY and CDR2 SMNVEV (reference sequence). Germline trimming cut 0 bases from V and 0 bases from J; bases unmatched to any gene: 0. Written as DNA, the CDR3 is TGTGCCAGCAGTTTATCGACTAGCGGGAGCTCCTACGAGCAGTACTTC. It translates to CASSLSTSGSSYEQYF.

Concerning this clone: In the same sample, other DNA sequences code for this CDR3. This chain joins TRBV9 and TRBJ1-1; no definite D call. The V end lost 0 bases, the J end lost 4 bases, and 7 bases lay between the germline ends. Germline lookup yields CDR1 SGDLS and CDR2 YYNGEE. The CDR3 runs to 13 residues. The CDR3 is CASSVGGSTEAFF. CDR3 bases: TGTGCCAGCAGCGTAGGAGGAAGCACTGAAGCTTTCTTT.